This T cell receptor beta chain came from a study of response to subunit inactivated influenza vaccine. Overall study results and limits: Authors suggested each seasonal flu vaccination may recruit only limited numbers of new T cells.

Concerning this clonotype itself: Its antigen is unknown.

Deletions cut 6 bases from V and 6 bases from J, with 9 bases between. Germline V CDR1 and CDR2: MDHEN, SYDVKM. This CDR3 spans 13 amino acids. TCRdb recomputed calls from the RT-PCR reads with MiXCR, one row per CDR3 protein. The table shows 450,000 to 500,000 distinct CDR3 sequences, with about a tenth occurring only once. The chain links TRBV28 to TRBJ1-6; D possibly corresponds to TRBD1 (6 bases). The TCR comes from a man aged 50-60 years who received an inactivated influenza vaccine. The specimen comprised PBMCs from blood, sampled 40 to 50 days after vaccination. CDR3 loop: CASRQGSNSPLHF. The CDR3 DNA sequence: TGTGCCAGCAGACAGGGTTCTAATTCACCCCTCCACTTT.